These 23 T cell receptor beta chains share one sample of origin, sequenced in a study of blood T cell repertoires in COVID-19. The assay was immunoSEQ multiplex PCR, and TCRdb's table has in-frame clones only and misses some. The sample yields around 300,000 clones, 85% to 90% seen once. The specimen sequenced was peripheral blood. These receptors came from a woman younger than 45 with COVID-19, enrolled during active disease.

The V and J genes are TRBV19 and TRBJ1-3, with D maybe TRBD1 (5 bases). The CDR3 is made up of 15 amino acids. Between the trimmed V and J ends, which lost 5 bases and 10 bases, there was a span of 21 bases. Germline-derived CDR1 and CDR2 are LNHDA and SQIVND (reference sequence). The CDR3 bases are TGTGCCAGTAGTGCCCGGGACGCCTCCGGGGGGACCATATATTTT. This encodes CASSARDASGGTIYF.

V usage is TRBV7-9 and J usage is TRBJ1-1; 9 bases agree with TRBD1. Germline loops: CDR1 SEHNR, CDR2 FQNEAQ (reference sequence). The length of the CDR3 is 12 residues. V lost 6 bases and J lost 6; bases outside the gene matches: 2. The CDR3 DNA sequence: TGTGCCAGCAGTCGACAGGGGGCTGAAGCTTTCTTT. Protein product: CASSRQGAEAFF.

The rearrangement uses TRBV27 and TRBJ2-1, with 10 positions matching TRBD1. The CDR3 has 16 residues. Trimming at V came to 6 bases and at J to 7 bases, leaving 12 bases not matched to a gene. The germline CDR1 and CDR2 sequences are MNHEY and SMNVEV (reference sequence). For the CDR3, the DNA is TGTGCCAGCAGCTTACCGACAGGGGGCGAAGGAAATGAGCAGTTCTTC. This translates into CASSLPTGGEGNEQFF.

In this sample, this clone turned up once. The gene calls are TRBV18 and TRBJ1-1; tentative D call: TRBD1 (6 bases). CDR1 and CDR2 from the germline V gene are KGHSH and LQKENI. The CDR3 covers 15 residues. Trimming shortened V by 3 bases and J by 6 bases, and 17 bases separated the two germline ends. CDR3 nucleotides: TGTGCCAGCTCACCGGGACAAACAGGTACCGCTGAAGCTTTCTTT. It is translated as CASSPGQTGTAEAFF.

The chain is built from TRBV19 and TRBJ1-2; weak D call: TRBD1 (6 bases). The CDR3 contains 15 residues. The germline gives CDR1 LNHDA, CDR2 SQIVND (reference sequence). With 4 bases removed from V and 4 bases from J, the gap between germline ends came to 16 bases. Here the CDR3 DNA reads TGTGCCAGTAGTACGGGACACTCTCTACCCTATGGCTACACCTTC. Its protein is CASSTGHSLPYGYTF.

V usage is TRBV7-2 and J usage is TRBJ1-2, with 10 bases identical to TRBD1. Germline V gene lookup returns CDR1 SGHTA and CDR2 FQGNSA. The CDR3 is made up of 15 amino acids. Trimming removed 6 bases from V and 8 bases from J; junction bases left unmatched: 12. CDR3 loop: CASRAPLTGGRGYTF. CDR3 nucleotide sequence: TGTGCCAGCAGGGCGCCCCTGACAGGGGGCCGGGGCTACACCTTC.

The V call is TRBV16, the J call TRBJ1-3; D unresolved. Germline CDR1 and CDR2: KGHSY and FQNENV. V lost 0 bases and J 7 bases, leaving 13 bases between the germline ends. CDR3 size: 15 residues. The CDR3 coding sequence is TGTGCCAGCAGCCAATCGATGGGCCCGGGGAACACCATATATTTT. This codes for CASSQSMGPGNTIYF.

V and J are TRBV12-3 or TRBV12-4 and TRBJ1-1, with D hard to call. The CDR3 loop spans 13 amino acids. V lost 3 bases, J lost 0 bases, and 5 bases lay in between. As DNA, the CDR3 is TGTGCCAGCAGTTTCCTTTTGAACACTGAAGCTTTCTTT. Translating gives CASSFLLNTEAFF.

This chain joins TRBV5-1 and TRBJ1-4, with a possible D match to TRBD1 (5 bases). V was clipped by 0 bases and J by 4 bases, with 10 bases between them. In germline, CDR1 is SGHRS, CDR2 YFSETQ. This CDR3 is built from 15 residues. CDR3 protein: CASSLDGGGNEKLFF. CDR3 nucleotides: TGCGCCAGCAGCTTGGACGGGGGTGGTAATGAAAAACTGTTTTTT.

Only one count was recorded for this clone. V is TRBV9 and J is TRBJ1-2; 11 nucleotides agree with TRBD1. Per germline, CDR1 SGDLS and CDR2 YYNGEE. Germline trimming cut 2 bases from V and 8 bases from J; bases unmatched to any gene: 8. The CDR3 is 15 amino acids. CDR3 region: CASSVQGQGDYGYTF. CDR3 nucleotides: TGTGCCAGCAGCGTTCAGGGACAGGGGGATTACGGCTACACCTTC.

This sequence joins TRBV19 and TRBJ2-7; TRBD1 aligns across 7 bases. With 10 bases clipped from V and 0 bases from J, the junction kept 6 bases outside the gene matches. This CDR3 is built from 13 residues. Germline assignment: CDR1 LNHDA and CDR2 SQIVND (reference sequence). In DNA, the CDR3 is TGTGCCACCGACAGGGAGAGCTCCTACGAGCAGTACTTC. It yields the protein CATDRESSYEQYF.

This clone was seen a single time. This sequence joins TRBV29-1 and TRBJ2-1, with no clear D. V was shortened by 6 bases and J by 0 bases, with 9 bases between the two germline ends. The CDR3 runs 13 residues. Germline assignment: CDR1 SQVTM and CDR2 ANQGSEA. CDR3 nucleotide sequence: TGCAGCGTCGTGCCCAGCTCCTACAATGAGCAGTTCTTC. This translates into CSVVPSSYNEQFF.

This chain links TRBV5-1 with TRBJ1-4; TRBD1 matches 7 bases. CDR1 and CDR2 from the germline V gene are SGHRS and YFSETQ. The CDR3 totals 20 residues. Trimming removed 4 bases from V and 0 bases from J; junction bases left unmatched: 18. The CDR3 loop is CASSPAIGTATPATNEKLFF. The DNA of the CDR3 is TGCGCCAGCAGCCCGGCCATAGGGACAGCAACCCCTGCAACTAATGAAAAACTGTTTTTT.

The chain recombines TRBV12-3 or TRBV12-4 with TRBJ2-7; D might be TRBD1 (6 bases). The length of the CDR3 is 13 residues. Trimming stripped 6 bases from V and 7 bases from J, with 16 bases between. The DNA for the CDR3 is TGTGCCAGCAGGGGTACAGGGTTGAGAGAGCAGTACTTC. Amino acid sequence: CASRGTGLREQYF.

The sample holds one count of this clone. The rearrangement joins TRBV9 to TRBJ2-2, with TRBD2 identical over 8 bases. The CDR3 length is 22 residues. The germline gives CDR1 SGDLS, CDR2 YYNGEE. Trimming at V came to 4 bases and at J to 2 bases, leaving 25 bases not matched to a gene. The CDR3 protein is CASSTQTGLAGAGFRNTGELFF. CDR3 nucleotides: TGTGCCAGCAGCACCCAGACGGGGCTAGCGGGCGCAGGCTTCCGTAACACCGGGGAGCTGTTTTTT.

The rearrangement uses TRBV27 and TRBJ2-1; 7 bases are a match to TRBD2. Germline assignment: CDR1 MNHEY and CDR2 SMNVEV (reference sequence). V shed 2 bases, J shed 10 bases, and the junction held 5 bases outside the gene matches. The CDR3 is 13 residues long. Written as DNA, the CDR3 is TGTGCCAGCAGTTTACAATCGGGAGGCGAGCAGTTCTTC. Protein: CASSLQSGGEQFF.

This clone has ten or more counts. V and J are TRBV7-2 and TRBJ1-4; 7 bases align to TRBD1. Germline V gene lookup returns CDR1 SGHTA and CDR2 FQGNSA. V shed 2 bases and J 6 bases; nucleotides not matched to a gene: 3. The CDR3 runs 14 residues. CDR3 residues: CASSLLRGDEKLFF. The DNA for the CDR3 is TGTGCCAGCAGCTTACTCAGGGGGGATGAAAAACTGTTTTTT.

The sample holds one count of this clone. The sample carries other DNA sequences with the same CDR3. This rearrangement joins TRBV3-1 (or the pseudogene TRBV3-2) to TRBJ1-5, with D possibly TRBD1 on 6 matching bases. CDR1 and CDR2 (germline): LGHDT, YNNKEL (reference sequence). The length of the CDR3 is 14 residues. The V end lost 1 base, the J end lost 2 bases, and 6 bases lay between the germline ends. The CDR3 here is CASSQGTGNQPQHF. The CDR3, as DNA: TGTGCCAGCAGCCAAGGGACAGGCAATCAGCCCCAGCATTTT.

V gene TRBV5-1 combines with J gene TRBJ1-1, with 9 bases fitting TRBD1. The trim removed 3 bases at V and 4 bases at J, leaving 7 bases unmatched. The germline gives CDR1 SGHRS, CDR2 YFSETQ. The CDR3 covers 15 residues. The CDR3 DNA reads as TGCGCCAGCAGCTCACAACAGGGGGCGGTCACTGAAGCTTTCTTT. Residues: CASSSQQGAVTEAFF.

CDR3 amino acids: CASSDLAGVGDTQYF. The CDR3 bases are TGTGCCAGCAGTGACCTAGCGGGAGTTGGGGATACGCAGTATTTT. The rearrangement joins TRBV2 to TRBJ2-3; 10 bases map to TRBD2. Per the germline V gene, CDR1 is SNHLY and CDR2 is FYNNEI. The length of the CDR3 is 15 residues. Losses at the gene ends were 3 bases for V and 6 bases for J; bases not matched to a gene: 6.

This chain uses TRBV29-1 with TRBJ2-1, with 8 bases identical to TRBD1. In germline, CDR1 is SQVTM, CDR2 ANQGSEA. There are 12 residues in the CDR3. V trimming: 6 bases; J trimming: 8 bases; junction bases outside the gene matches: 6. The CDR3 is CSVRQGKDEQFF. Here the CDR3 DNA reads TGCAGCGTCAGACAGGGGAAGGATGAGCAGTTCTTC.

This clone was observed once. The rearrangement uses TRBV7-8 and TRBJ2-6, with TRBD1 as a possible D gene (5 bases). Per the germline V gene, CDR1 is SGHVS and CDR2 is FQNEAQ. The CDR3 is 15 residues long. V was shortened by 5 bases and J by 0 bases, with 8 bases between the two germline ends. The DNA for the CDR3 is TGTGCCAGCAGCAGAGACAGCTCTGGGGCCAACGTCCTGACTTTC. Its protein is CASSRDSSGANVLTF.

There are a few counts of this clone. The chain couples TRBV28 to TRBJ1-5; 7 bases match TRBD1. Trimming removed 4 bases from V and 0 bases from J; junction bases left unmatched: 9. The CDR3 has 17 amino acids. The germline V gene encodes CDR1 MDHEN and CDR2 SYDVKM. This chain's CDR3 is CASSSPATGLSNQPQHF. CDR3 bases: TGTGCCAGCAGTTCGCCAGCGACAGGGCTTAGCAATCAGCCCCAGCATTTT.